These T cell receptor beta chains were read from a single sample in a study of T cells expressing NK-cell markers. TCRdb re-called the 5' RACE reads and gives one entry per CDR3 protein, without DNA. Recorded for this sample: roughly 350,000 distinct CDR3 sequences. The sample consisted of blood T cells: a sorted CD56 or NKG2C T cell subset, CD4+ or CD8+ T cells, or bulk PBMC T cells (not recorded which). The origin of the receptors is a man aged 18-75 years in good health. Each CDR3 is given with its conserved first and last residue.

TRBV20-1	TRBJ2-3	CSARDHGAGADTQYF
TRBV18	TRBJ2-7	CASSPQRDSYEQYF
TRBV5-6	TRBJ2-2	CASSALDRENTGELFF
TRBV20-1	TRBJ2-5	CSARAGTGVGETQYF
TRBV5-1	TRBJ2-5	CASSLSELETQYF
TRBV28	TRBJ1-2	CASSLVRYGYTF
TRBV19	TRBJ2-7	CASSLRQAGEKEQYF
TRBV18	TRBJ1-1	CASSPRGGTGGNTEAFF
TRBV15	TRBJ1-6	CATRKEVGLTNSPLHF
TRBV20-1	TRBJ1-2	CSAPDNRGRGGYTF
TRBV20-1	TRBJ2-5	CSARDPTSLTQYF
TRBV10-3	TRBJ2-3	CAIRGTRHTDTQYF
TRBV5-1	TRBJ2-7	CASTELDRGLHEQYF
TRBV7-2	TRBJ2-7	CASSLRASGEYVAYEQYF
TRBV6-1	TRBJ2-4	CASSGTGVKNIQYF